This T cell receptor (beta chain) was obtained from a study of cytomegalovirus exposure and HLA in healthy donors. General study results and limits: Presence/absence comparisons presumed near-even sequencing depth among donors. Indistinguishability led to the exclusion of some V segments, TRBV6-2 and TRBV6-3 included.

This clone was seen a handful of times. The antigen is not known. Use of 60 Vbeta and 13 Jbeta primers characterized the PCR. Original data processing: Later analysis identified tens of millions of unique TCR beta chains, about 12 million shared. Measured with immunoSEQ multiplex PCR; TCRdb has only the in-frame clones, and not every one. V, J and clone size are those of that table, while D and trimming were read from the DNA. The data show 120,000 or so clones, around three quarters seen once. This CDR3 region has 13 residues. Between the trimmed V and J ends, which lost 2 bases and 3 bases, there was a span of 8 bases. CDR1 and CDR2 (germline): SGDLS, YYNGEE.

The sequence came from a man aged 30 to 45 in good health and CMV-seropositive. Source material: PBMCs. This chain links TRBV9 with TRBJ2-5, with D maybe TRBD1 (6 bases). CDR3 residues: CASSVRTEETQYF. The CDR3 coding sequence is TGTGCCAGCAGCGTTAGGACAGAAGAGACCCAGTACTTC.